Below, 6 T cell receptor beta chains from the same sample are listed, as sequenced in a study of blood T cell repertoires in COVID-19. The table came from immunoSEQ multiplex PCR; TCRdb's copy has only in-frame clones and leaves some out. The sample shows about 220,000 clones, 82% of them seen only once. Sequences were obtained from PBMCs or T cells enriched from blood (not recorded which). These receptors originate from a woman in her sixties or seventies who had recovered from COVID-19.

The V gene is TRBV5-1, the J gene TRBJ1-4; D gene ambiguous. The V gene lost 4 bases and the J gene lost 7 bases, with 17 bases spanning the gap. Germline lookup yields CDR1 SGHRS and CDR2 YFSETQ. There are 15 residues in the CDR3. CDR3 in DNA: TGCGCCAGCAGCCTCTCCGGATCATCGGGTGAAAAACTGTTTTTT. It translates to CASSLSGSSGEKLFF.

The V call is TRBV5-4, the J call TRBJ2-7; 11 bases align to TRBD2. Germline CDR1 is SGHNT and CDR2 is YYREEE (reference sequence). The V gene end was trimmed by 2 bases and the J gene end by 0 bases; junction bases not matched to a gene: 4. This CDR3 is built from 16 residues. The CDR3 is CASSFPGTSGSYEQYF. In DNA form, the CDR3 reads TGTGCCAGCAGCTTTCCCGGGACTAGCGGCTCCTACGAGCAGTACTTC.

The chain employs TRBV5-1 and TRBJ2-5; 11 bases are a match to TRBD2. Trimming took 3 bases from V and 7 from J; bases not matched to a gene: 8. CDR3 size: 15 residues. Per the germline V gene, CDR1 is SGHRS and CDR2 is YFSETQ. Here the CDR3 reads CASSWGTSGWGTQYF. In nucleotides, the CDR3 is TGCGCCAGCAGCTGGGGGACTAGCGGTTGGGGGACCCAGTACTTC.

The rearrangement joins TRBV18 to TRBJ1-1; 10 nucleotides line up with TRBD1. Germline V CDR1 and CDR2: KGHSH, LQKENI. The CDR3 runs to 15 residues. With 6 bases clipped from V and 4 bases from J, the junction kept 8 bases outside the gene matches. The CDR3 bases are TGTGCCAGCTCGCCGACAGGGGGCGCCTTCACTGAAGCTTTCTTT. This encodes CASSPTGGAFTEAFF.

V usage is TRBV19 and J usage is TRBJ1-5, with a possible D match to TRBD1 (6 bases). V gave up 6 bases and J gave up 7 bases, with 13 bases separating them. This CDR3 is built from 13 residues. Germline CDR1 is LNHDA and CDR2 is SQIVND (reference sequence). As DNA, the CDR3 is TGTGCCAGTAGCCTACAGGGCGAGCAGCCCCAGCATTTT. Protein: CASSLQGEQPQHF.

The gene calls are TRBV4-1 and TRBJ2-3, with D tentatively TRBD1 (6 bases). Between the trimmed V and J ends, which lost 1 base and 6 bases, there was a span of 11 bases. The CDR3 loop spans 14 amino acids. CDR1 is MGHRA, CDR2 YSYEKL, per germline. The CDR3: CASSQARGADTQYF. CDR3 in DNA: TGCGCCAGCAGCCAAGCCAGGGGTGCTGATACGCAGTATTTT.